One sample yielded the 9 T cell receptor beta chains listed below, sequenced in a study of blood T cell repertoires in COVID-19 (TCRdb year 2020). The library relied on the immunoSEQ multiplex PCR assay. The table was pulled from immuneACCESS by TCRdb, which kept in-frame rearrangements only. Such tables lose some clones; where checked, under half of the loss comes from unresolved V genes, and the rest has no known cause. Recorded for this sample are 150,000 to 200,000 clones; more than 85% of them occurred a single time. The top ten constitute approximately 2.1% of the sample. The sample comprised peripheral blood. The receptors originated from a man in his 70s with active or convalescent COVID-19.

This CDR3 reads CASSDRGHRPSTSTDTQYF. CDR3 coding DNA: TGCGCCAGCAGCGACAGGGGGCACAGACCCTCCACTAGCACAGATACGCAGTATTTT. The rearrangement joins TRBV5-1 to TRBJ2-3; 10 positions agree with TRBD1. With V trimmed by 4 bases and J by 0 bases, 14 bases remained unmatched. The V gene's germline CDR1 is SGHRS and CDR2 YFSETQ. CDR3 length equals 19 residues.

V is TRBV9 and J is TRBJ2-7; tentatively, D is TRBD2 (5 bases). The CDR3 runs to 15 residues. V lost 4 bases and J lost 2, with 16 bases in between. In germline, CDR1 is SGDLS, CDR2 YYNGEE. CDR3 loop: CASSSLGSGAYEQYF. Here the CDR3 DNA reads TGTGCCAGCAGCTCCCTGGGGAGCGGAGCCTACGAGCAGTACTTC.

The chain uses TRBV27 and TRBJ2-1, with TRBD2 matching over 11 bases. Germline CDR1 MNHEY, CDR2 SMNVEV (reference sequence). V was pared by 5 bases and J by 4 bases, with 4 bases of the junction left unmatched. CDR3 length equals 15 residues. The CDR3: CASSAGTSGYNEQFF. The CDR3 DNA is TGTGCCAGCAGTGCCGGGACTAGCGGATACAATGAGCAGTTCTTC.

With respect to this clone: Other DNA sequences in the sample encode the same CDR3. V and J are TRBV10-2 and TRBJ1-5, with TRBD1 as a possible D gene (5 bases). The CDR3 runs 14 residues. V was shortened by 2 bases and J by 6 bases, with 11 bases between the two germline ends. Per germline, CDR1 WSHSY and CDR2 SAAADI. Here the CDR3 reads CASSERGGGQPQHF. DNA of the CDR3: TGCGCCAGCAGTGAGAGGGGAGGAGGTCAGCCCCAGCATTTT.

The chain links TRBV2 to TRBJ2-1; 7 positions match TRBD2. The length of the CDR3 is 12 residues. Per germline, CDR1 SNHLY and CDR2 FYNNEI. CDR3 amino acids: CTKRDWFNEQFF. The CDR3 region has the DNA TGTACCAAGCGGGATTGGTTCAATGAGCAGTTCTTC.

The rearrangement joins TRBV9 to TRBJ2-1, with D possibly matching TRBD2 (6 bases). CDR3 length: 14 residues. V was pared by 1 base and J by 7 bases, with 12 bases between. Looked up from germline, CDR1 is SGDLS and CDR2 is YYNGEE. The DNA for the CDR3 is TGTGCCAGCAGCGTAAGTAGCGGCTCGAATGAGCAGTTCTTC. Translation gives CASSVSSGSNEQFF.

This chain links TRBV6-6 with TRBJ1-4, with no clear D. The CDR3 is 13 amino acids. CDR1 and CDR2 (germline): MNHNY, SVGAGI (reference sequence). V lost 1 base, J lost 8 bases, and 8 bases lay in between. The CDR3 is CASSYYGSEKLFF. Written as DNA, the CDR3 is TGTGCCAGCAGTTACTACGGGTCGGAAAAACTGTTTTTT.

CDR3 loop: CASMGGSSYNSPLHF. CDR3 DNA: TGTGCCAGCATGGGCGGGAGCTCCTATAATTCACCCCTCCACTTT. The V gene is TRBV2, the J gene TRBJ1-6; D unresolved. The V gene's germline CDR1 is SNHLY and CDR2 FYNNEI. V lost 7 bases, J lost 0 bases, and 10 bases lay in between. This CDR3 contains 15 residues.

The gene calls are TRBV7-2 and TRBJ1-1; D remains unclear. Trimming stripped 5 bases from V and 2 bases from J, with 15 bases between. Germline V gives CDR1 SGHTA, CDR2 FQGNSA. This CDR3 spans 15 amino acids. Here the CDR3 reads CASSPTLLRNTEAFF. CDR3 nucleotides: TGTGCCAGCAGCCCCACTTTGCTGAGAAACACTGAAGCTTTCTTT.